This is a list of T cell receptor beta chains from one sample in a study of T-cell memory formation after mild COVID-19. TCRdb itself ran the 5' RACE reads through MiXCR, one entry per CDR3 protein. The data hold hundreds of thousands of distinct CDR3 sequences, with around 21% observed a single time. The source material was PBMCs or a T cell subset sorted from them (not recorded which). The source of these receptors is an adult woman who had mild COVID-19 (a few samples of this study predate the infection). Cell type and time point are not known. The CDR3 runs from the conserved cysteine through the conserved F or W. D genes are given only for firm matches. Rows may omit the clone size; those that give it use once, few, many or a size class.

>TRBJ2-1|TRBV18|-|-
TGTGCCAGCTCACGAGGACAGCCCAGAGGAAACAATGAGCAGTTCTTC
CASSRGQPRGNNEQFF
>TRBJ2-4|TRBV11-1|-|-
TGTGCCAGCAGCTTAGTGGAAACCAAAAACATTCAGTACTTC
CASSLVETKNIQYF
>TRBJ2-2|TRBV6-5|few|-
TGTGCCAGCACCCCGGGGGGCCATACCAACACCGGGGAGCTGTTTTTT
CASTPGGHTNTGELFF
>TRBJ2-2|TRBV3-1|-|-
TGTGCCAGCAGCCCAGACCCCGTCGGGGAGCTGTTTTTT
CASSPDPVGELFF
>TRBJ2-3|TRBV24-1|-|TRBD2
TGTGCCACCAGTGGACTAGCGGGAGGACTTAGCACAGATACGCAGTATTTT
CATSGLAGGLSTDTQYF
>TRBJ2-7|TRBV12-3/TRBV12-4|-|-
TGTGCCAGCAGTTTCCAGGGGCCCCGGGCAGTCTCCTACGAGCAGTACTTC
CASSFQGPRAVSYEQYF
>TRBJ1-1|TRBV9|-|-
TGTGCCAGCAGCGCAGCGTTTCGCGTGAACACTGAAGCTTTCTTT
CASSAAFRVNTEAFF
>TRBJ1-1|TRBV27|few|-
TGTGCCAGCAGTAGACGGGCCCCAGGCACTGAAGCTTTCTTT
CASSRRAPGTEAFF
>TRBJ2-7|TRBV18|few|-
TGTGCCAGCTCACCGAGTGGACAGCTTAGCGAGCAGTACTTC
CASSPSGQLSEQYF
>TRBJ2-7|TRBV7-9|many|-
TGTGCCAGCAGCGCCGAGGGACGCCGGACCTACGAGCAGTACTTC
CASSAEGRRTYEQYF
>TRBJ2-2|TRBV12-3/TRBV12-4|few|-
TGTGCCAGCTCGCTTAGGGCGGGCGGGGAGCTGTTTTTT
CASSLRAGGELFF
>TRBJ2-3|TRBV4-1|-|-
TGCGCCAGCAGCGGCTGGGGAGCCAACACAGATACGCAGTATTTT
CASSGWGANTDTQYF
>TRBJ2-7|TRBV4-2|few|TRBD2
TGTGCCAGCAGCCAAGATTGGCGGGGGGATACCTACGAGCAGTACTTC
CASSQDWRGDTYEQYF
>TRBJ1-1|TRBV10-3|-|-
TGTGCCATCAGTGACAGGGAGAACACTGAAGCTTTCTTT
CAISDRENTEAFF
>TRBJ2-3|TRBV5-1|few|TRBD1
TGCGCCAGCAGCTTACTACAGGGGGCAGATACGCAGTATTTT
CASSLLQGADTQYF
>TRBJ2-7|TRBV13|-|TRBD2
TGTGCCAGCAGCTTCGGCCGACTAGCGAGCTACGAGCAGTACTTC
CASSFGRLASYEQYF
>TRBJ2-5|TRBV5-5|-|-
TGTGCCAGCAGCTCATACTTAAGATTCCAAGAGACCCAGTACTTC
CASSSYLRFQETQYF
>TRBJ2-7|TRBV19|-|TRBD2
TGTGCCAGTAGTACCGCCCGGACTAGCGGGAGGTCCTACGAGCAGTACTTC
CASSTARTSGRSYEQYF
>TRBJ2-1|TRBV30|-|TRBD2
TGTGCCTGGAGGGCGGGGGGGCCGGACAATGAGCAGTTCTTC
CAWRAGGPDNEQFF
>TRBJ2-2|TRBV9|-|-
TGTGCCAGCAGCGTAGACGTGGCCACCGGGGAGCTGTTTTTT
CASSVDVATGELFF
>TRBJ1-2|TRBV6-6|-|-
TGTGCCAGCAGTTACTCGAAGGGCGCCGGAGACTATGGCTACACCTTC
CASSYSKGAGDYGYTF
>TRBJ1-3|TRBV6-2/TRBV6-3|-|-
TGTGCCAGCGGGATCGACGGGCTCTCTGGAAACACCATATATTTT
CASGIDGLSGNTIYF
>TRBJ1-4|TRBV4-1|-|TRBD1
TGCGCCAGCAGACAGGGGGCAGGAGAAAAACTGTTTTTT
CASRQGAGEKLFF
>TRBJ2-2|TRBV7-9|-|-
TGTGCCAGCAGCTTAGCGGGGGCGAACGGGGAGCTGTTTTTT
CASSLAGANGELFF
>TRBJ2-7|TRBV7-2|-|-
TGTGCCAGCAGCGACCCCCCCAACTACGAGCAGTACTTC
CASSDPPNYEQYF
>TRBJ2-2|TRBV9|-|-
TGTGCCAGCAGCGTAGAGGAGGTCACCGGGGAGCTGTTTTTT
CASSVEEVTGELFF
>TRBJ2-7|TRBV4-1|many|-
TGCGCCAGCAGCCAAGATATTGAGCAGGACTTGAACTTC
CASSQDIEQDLNF
>TRBJ2-5|TRBV20-1|-|TRBD2
TGCAGTGCTAGAGCTAGCGGGGGTGTCCAAGAGACCCAGTACTTC
CSARASGGVQETQYF
>TRBJ2-1|TRBV5-1|-|-
TGCGCCAGCAGGGTAGGTGCCTACAATGAGCAGTTCTTC
CASRVGAYNEQFF
>TRBJ2-5|TRBV6-2/TRBV6-3|-|-
TGTGCCAGCAGAAACACGGGGTTTGAGACCCAGTACTTC
CASRNTGFETQYF
>TRBJ2-5|TRBV12-3/TRBV12-4|-|TRBD2
TGTGCCAGCAGTCTCGCCGCCGGGGGGGGGAAAGAGACCCAGTACTTC
CASSLAAGGGKETQYF
>TRBJ1-5|TRBV18|-|-
TGTGCCAGCTCACTCAGGGGTAGCGGCAATCAGCCCCAGCATTTT
CASSLRGSGNQPQHF
>TRBJ2-2|TRBV27|-|-
TGTGCCAGCGCGCGGGGGAACACCGGGGAGCTGTTTTTT
CASARGNTGELFF
>TRBJ2-7|TRBV9|-|-
TGTGCCAGCAGCGTCGGGGGGCCCCGCTCCCACGAGCAGTACTTC
CASSVGGPRSHEQYF
>TRBJ2-5|TRBV6-5|-|TRBD2
TGTGCCAGCAGTCCCCTCCCCGGGACTAGGCAAGAGACCCAGTACTTC
CASSPLPGTRQETQYF
>TRBJ2-3|TRBV6-2/TRBV6-3|few|-
TGTGCCAGCAGCCTCAGGATTTTCACAGATACGCAGTATTTT
CASSLRIFTDTQYF
>TRBJ2-5|TRBV11-3|few|-
TGTGCCAGCAGCTTAGGTGCGGGGAGACAGGAAGAGACCCAGTACTTC
CASSLGAGRQEETQYF
>TRBJ1-1|TRBV7-9|-|-
TGTGCCAGCAGCCGTCCGGCGAACACTGAAGCTTTCTTT
CASSRPANTEAFF
>TRBJ2-7|TRBV7-2|few|-
TGTGCCAGCAGCTTATTGGGGGGGCAAAGGGAGCAGTACTTC
CASSLLGGQREQYF
>TRBJ2-3|TRBV12-3/TRBV12-4|-|TRBD2
TGTGCCAGCATCGGGACTAGCGGGGGGGAGGCGGCGCAGTATTTT
CASIGTSGGEAAQYF
>TRBJ2-1|TRBV6-5|few|TRBD2
TGTGCCAGCAGTGGGGACTATAGCTCCTACAATGAGCAGTTCTTC
CASSGDYSSYNEQFF
>TRBJ2-1|TRBV4-1|few|-
TGCGCCAGCAGCCAAGGGCGAGGGGTAGGGCACAATGAGCAGTTCTTC
CASSQGRGVGHNEQFF
>TRBJ2-1|TRBV7-9|few|-
TGTGCCAGCAGCTTACGTCCAGCGAGCTCCTACAATGAGCAGTTCTTC
CASSLRPASSYNEQFF
>TRBJ1-2|TRBV11-2|-|-
TGTGCCAGCAGCTCACTCCGGGACGGCAGTAACTATGGCTACACCTTC
CASSSLRDGSNYGYTF
>TRBJ2-2|TRBV15|-|-
TGTGTCACCGTGAGGGGCTCGAACACCGGGGAGCTGTTTTTT
CVTVRGSNTGELFF
>TRBJ1-1|TRBV12-3/TRBV12-4|-|TRBD1
TGTGCCAGCAGTTTAGAGTCGTACGGGACAGGGAAAACTGAAGCTTTCTTT
CASSLESYGTGKTEAFF